The 5 T cell receptor beta chains below were found in one sample sequenced in a study of response to subunit inactivated influenza vaccine. TCRdb recomputed calls from the RT-PCR reads with MiXCR, one row per CDR3 protein. The table includes 500,000 to 650,000 distinct CDR3 sequences, 6.5% to 8% detected once. Sequencing was performed on PBMCs from blood, taken about 24 months after vaccination. These receptors came from a man aged 45 to 75 who received an inactivated influenza vaccine.

As to this clonotype: The junction departs from the called germline gene at one end, perhaps through a read error. This chain links TRBV10-3 with TRBJ2-7; D not certain. The germline gives CDR1 ENHRY, CDR2 SYGVKD. The CDR3 contains 8 residues. In nucleotides, the CDR3 is TGTGCCAACCGGCCCCTTCCCTTC. It yields the protein CANRPLPF.

This chain connects TRBV7-2 to TRBJ2-7; the match to TRBD2 covers 8 bases. Losses at the gene ends were 6 bases for V and 2 bases for J; bases not matched to a gene: 9. From germline, CDR1 is SGHTA and CDR2 FQGNSA. The length of the CDR3 is 15 residues. CDR3 nucleotide sequence: TGTGCCAGCAGTTTTGTAGCGGGACTAGCCTACGAGCAGTACTTC. Residues: CASSFVAGLAYEQYF.

This clonotype was counted a few times. The chain joins TRBV5-1 to TRBJ2-5; 7 nucleotides agree with TRBD1. Germline CDR1 is SGHRS and CDR2 is YFSETQ. This CDR3 has 15 amino acids. V was clipped by 0 bases and J by 8 bases; unmatched bases: 10. The CDR3 sequence: CASSLEPGQTFTQYF. CDR3 bases: TGCGCCAGCAGCTTGGAGCCGGGACAGACTTTTACCCAGTACTTC.

This clonotype was seen only a few times. This chain uses TRBV29-1 with TRBJ2-1; D is perhaps TRBD1 (5 bases). CDR3 length: 13 residues. Looked up from germline, CDR1 is SQVTM and CDR2 is ANQGSEA. The V gene lost 7 bases and the J gene lost 0 bases, with 10 bases spanning the gap. CDR3 DNA: TGCAGCGGGTTTAGGGGCTCCTACAATGAGCAGTTCTTC. It yields the protein CSGFRGSYNEQFF.

The chain is built from TRBV12-3 or TRBV12-4 and TRBJ2-5; D possibly corresponds to TRBD1 (8 bases). The CDR3 covers 14 residues. Trimming left V 6 bases short and J 5 bases short, with 16 bases between. The CDR3 bases are TGTGCCAGCAGGCGCGGACAGGGAGGGGAGACCCAGTACTTC. Translating it yields CASRRGQGGETQYF.